The following is a TCR beta chain sequence with its context. Its target is unknown. The record originates from a study of vaccination and CD4 T cells after COVID-19. In the study overall: With ten or so mild cases and one severe, convalescent patients were SARS-CoV-2 positive by nasal swab PCR. Taking of post-vaccine samples occurred a median approximately 70 days after dose two (range 14 to 241). According to the study, participants were given two doses of BNT162b2 or mRNA-1273 vaccine. Whole-study findings and limits: In convalescent patients, 304 of 307 vaccine-specific clones were mono-reactive for SARS-CoV-2 spike.

The CDR3 has 15 residues. V shed 3 bases and J 6 bases; nucleotides not matched to a gene: 8. The V gene's germline CDR1 is KGHSH and CDR2 LQKENI. TCRdb reanalysed the PCR reads using MiXCR and keeps one entry per CDR3 protein. The table lists some 14,000 distinct CDR3 sequences, approximately 69% of them singletons. V usage is TRBV18 and J usage is TRBJ1-5; the match to TRBD1 covers 7 bases. The specimen comprised CD4+ T cells from blood, sampled after SARS-CoV-2 vaccination. This sequence was found in a human donor who had recovered from COVID-19. CDR3 in DNA: TGTGCCAGCTCACCTAATCAGGGGGATGGTCAGCCCCAGCATTTT. It encodes CASSPNQGDGQPQHF. Full variable domain (remainder filled in from reference TRBV18 and TRBJ1-5): NAGVMQNPRHLVRRRGQEARLRCSPMKGHSHVYWYRQLPEEGLKFMVYLQKENIIDESGMPKERFSAEFPKEGPSILRIQQVVRGDSAAYFCASSPNQGDGQPQHFGDGTRLSIL.